This TCR beta chain was identified during a study of cytomegalovirus exposure and HLA in healthy donors. Primers included in the PCR were 60 Vbeta and 13 Jbeta primers. Authors' processing steps: The count from a later analysis was some 80 million unique TCR beta chains, some 12 million of them shared. TCRdb's table, derived via immunoSEQ multiplex PCR, lists solely in-frame clones and lacks some. V, J and clone size are those of that table, while D and trimming were read from the DNA. The table records 100,000 to 150,000 clones, 60% to 80% of them present only once. Whole-study findings and limits: Cytomegalovirus association was assigned to 150 to 200 TCR beta chains. By HLA locus, TCR association rates varied in a later analysis, with DRB1 showing the most and HLA-C the fewest. CMV antigen specificity of a few CMV-associated chains was confirmed in vitro.

Per the germline V gene, CDR1 is LNHDA and CDR2 is SQIVND (reference sequence). The CDR3 totals 18 residues. The V segment lost 4 bases and the J segment 0 bases; nucleotides outside the gene matches: 10. A word on this clone: What it recognizes is unknown.

The clonotype originates from a man in his forties or fifties in good health and CMV-seropositive. Sample: PBMCs. The chain uses TRBV19 and TRBJ2-7; 12 bases align to TRBD2. CDR3 DNA: TGTGCCAGTAGTAAGGGTGCTAGCGGGAGGGCTCTCTCCTACGAGCAGTACTTC. It encodes CASSKGASGRALSYEQYF.